A selection of T cell receptor beta chains follows, all from one sample in a study of blood T cell repertoires in COVID-19. Measured with immunoSEQ multiplex PCR; TCRdb has only the in-frame clones, and not every one. The repertoire holds some 170,000 clones, with over 75% as singletons. Sequenced material: peripheral blood. The origin of the receptors is a human donor in a cohort sampled during active COVID-19. The CDR3 runs from the conserved cysteine through the conserved F or W. For some rows the clone size is stated as once, few or many, or as a class when expanded; others skip it.

TRBJ2-5	NA	TRBV10-3	CAIMASEETQYF
TRBJ2-1	NA	TRBV10-1	CASSKTGGDEQFF
TRBJ2-2	NA	TRBV5-6	CAGGTGGSRELFF
TRBJ1-1	once	TRBV19	CASSRAYGTGGGTTEAFF
TRBJ2-3	NA	TRBV6-6	CASSPGQGVVDTQYF
TRBJ2-7	once	TRBV4-3	CASSRQGSYEQYF
TRBJ2-7	NA	TRBV12-3/TRBV12-4	CASSLDRAGEQYF
TRBJ2-6	few	TRBV19	CASSRGGVTGANVLTF
TRBJ2-3	NA	TRBV5-5	CASSFEEFRDTQYF
TRBJ2-1	NA	TRBV5-1	CASSLEQGGNNEQFF
TRBJ2-3	NA	TRBV5-8	CASSGGQFGTDTQYF
TRBJ2-7	once	TRBV4-3	CASSHGDEQYF
TRBJ1-5	NA	TRBV24-1	CATSDRTGPIERPQHF
TRBJ2-7	NA	TRBV27	CASSLDSSYEQYF
TRBJ2-7	many	TRBV4-1	CASSQGSLTEQYF
TRBJ1-3	NA	TRBV2	CASSEISGGNTIYF
TRBJ1-2	NA	TRBV9	CASSAYGGRGSPPHYGYTF
TRBJ1-5	NA	TRBV28	CASSLLWALYSNQPQHF
TRBJ2-5	NA	TRBV10-1	CASSAGTGGAKTQYF
TRBJ2-1	NA	TRBV11-2	CASSSYTGTANNEQFF
TRBJ2-2	NA	TRBV12-5	CASGLGELGGRELFF
TRBJ2-3	NA	TRBV7-8	CASSTRLAGGTDTQYF
TRBJ2-3	NA	TRBV7-9	CASSAQTSGNSDTQYF
TRBJ2-5	NA	TRBV11-1	CASSLEAVVQETQYF
TRBJ1-2	NA	TRBV7-9	CASSHTDTNYGYTF
TRBJ1-1	NA	TRBV29-1	CSVSGGTEEAFF
TRBJ2-7	NA	TRBV19	CASSLSPGQGVYEQYF
TRBJ1-5	NA	TRBV7-2	CASSLFSSFQPQHF
TRBJ1-6	few	TRBV2	CASSYGQGWEDSPLHF
TRBJ2-5	NA	TRBV3-1/TRBV3-2	CASRGQDLWEGGETQYF
TRBJ2-3	NA	TRBV7-6	CASSPIAGPTDTQYF
TRBJ1-2	NA	TRBV28	CASSLGAYGYTF
TRBJ2-1	NA	TRBV5-6	CASSLQGGKSYNEQFF
TRBJ1-5	NA	TRBV5-6	CASSTSRERREPQHF
TRBJ2-7	NA	TRBV4-3	CASSEDRANEQYF
TRBJ1-6	NA	TRBV7-9	CASSKGGLDSPLHF
TRBJ2-2	NA	TRBV3-1/TRBV3-2	CASSERQNTGELFF
TRBJ2-3	NA	TRBV18	CASSAQQSGTDTQYF
TRBJ1-4	NA	TRBV19	CACDRDRGLGKLFF
TRBJ2-1	NA	TRBV30	CAWSQGTSGNEQFF
TRBJ2-2	NA	TRBV30	CAWSRQGNTGELFF
TRBJ1-2	NA	TRBV30	CAWSVGDRAPNIYGYTF
TRBJ2-7	NA	TRBV19	CATRQGAREQYF
TRBJ1-1	NA	TRBV18	CASSPGNTEAFF
TRBJ2-7	once	TRBV5-5	CASNMGLGGYEQYF
TRBJ1-2	NA	TRBV19	CASSRAGVNYGYTF
TRBJ1-1	once	TRBV6-8	CSVTGGWGTEAFF
TRBJ1-3	NA	TRBV30	CAWTRAQSLGTIYF
TRBJ2-5	NA	TRBV6-6	CASISPGETQYF
TRBJ2-1	NA	TRBV11-1	CASGPYGAYNEQFF